Listed below are T cell receptor beta chains from one sample, sequenced in a study of early T cells in non-severe SARS-CoV-2 infection. One entry per CDR3 protein, called by TCRdb with MiXCR from the 5' RACE reads. The sample carries roughly 83,000 distinct CDR3 sequences, about 10% recorded once. The sample here was whole blood, taken at baseline. Source of these receptors: an adult who was a healthcare worker with PCR-confirmed SARS-CoV-2 infection or an uninfected control (not recorded which). CDR3s include the opening cysteine and the closing phenylalanine or tryptophan. Each record gives: J gene, D gene, clone size, V gene, CDR3 protein, CDR3 DNA. A D gene is named only where the DNA matches it firmly. Size is stated for part of the rows, as once, few or many counts, or as a class when the clone is expanded.

>TRBJ2-3|NA|few|TRBV28
CASSRRGRRGTDTQYF
TGTGCCAGCAGCCGCCGGGGGAGGAGGGGCACAGATACGCAGTATTTT
>TRBJ1-6|TRBD1|NA|TRBV30
CAWSRTGGYSPLHF
TGTGCCTGGAGCCGGACAGGGGGCTATTCACCCCTCCACTTT
>TRBJ2-3|NA|NA|TRBV20-1
CSARDKDTQYF
TGCAGTGCTAGAGATAAAGATACGCAGTATTTT
>TRBJ2-5|NA|few|TRBV15
CATSRDRGRGETQYF
TGTGCCACCAGCAGAGATCGAGGCAGAGGAGAGACCCAGTACTTC
>TRBJ1-1|NA|few|TRBV30
CAWSVGQIAEAFF
TGTGCCTGGAGTGTAGGACAGATAGCTGAAGCTTTCTTT
>TRBJ1-5|NA|NA|TRBV7-9
CATGPGNQPQHF
TGTGCCACCGGACCAGGAAATCAGCCCCAGCATTTT
>TRBJ2-2|TRBD2|many|TRBV4-1
CASSQDSWLAEYTGELFF
TGCGCCAGCAGCCAAGATTCTTGGCTAGCGGAATACACCGGGGAGCTGTTTTTT
>TRBJ2-1|NA|NA|TRBV27
CASSHPSRGDEQFF
TGTGCCAGCAGCCACCCCTCGAGAGGCGATGAGCAGTTCTTC
>TRBJ2-5|NA|many|TRBV6-6
CASSYLGWGQETQYF
TGTGCCAGCAGTTATTTGGGGTGGGGCCAAGAGACCCAGTACTTC
>TRBJ2-1|NA|few|TRBV2
CVSSSSRPDNEQFF
NA
>TRBJ2-7|TRBD2|few|TRBV7-2
CASSPLSTSGLYEQYF
TGTGCCAGCAGCCCCCTATCGACTAGCGGCCTCTACGAGCAGTACTTC
>TRBJ2-2|NA|few|TRBV5-1
CASSTTSGKNTGELFF
TGCGCCAGCAGCACCACGTCCGGGAAGAACACCGGGGAGCTGTTTTTT
>TRBJ2-1|TRBD2|NA|TRBV20-1
CSAATSGKLYNEQFF
TGCAGTGCGGCTACTAGCGGGAAGCTTTACAATGAGCAGTTCTTC
>TRBJ2-1|TRBD2|many|TRBV7-9
CASSLAAGASNEQFF
TGTGCCAGCAGCTTAGCGGCGGGAGCCTCCAATGAGCAGTTCTTC
>TRBJ2-1|NA|few|TRBV11-2
CASNDKVSAYNEQFF
TGTGCCAGCAACGACAAGGTCAGCGCCTACAATGAGCAGTTCTTC
>TRBJ1-1|NA|NA|TRBV30
CAWSFSTEAFF
TGTGCCTGGAGCTTTAGCACTGAAGCTTTCTTT
>TRBJ2-5|NA|few|TRBV20-1
CSAGLKTETQYF
TGCAGTGCTGGGCTAAAAACAGAGACCCAGTACTTC
>TRBJ2-1|NA|many|TRBV27
CASSLSNTGPYNEQFF
TGTGCCAGCAGTTTATCGAACACCGGGCCGTACAATGAGCAGTTCTTC
>TRBJ2-3|TRBD1|few|TRBV5-4
CASSLRTGGFTDTQYF
TGTGCCAGCAGCCTACGGACAGGGGGCTTCACAGATACGCAGTATTTT
>TRBJ1-5|NA|many|TRBV3-1
CASSWTGRQPQHF
TGTGCCAGCAGCTGGACGGGTCGACAGCCCCAGCATTTT
>TRBJ2-6|NA|few|TRBV2
CASRFGISSGANVLTF
TGTGCCAGCAGGTTCGGGATCAGCTCTGGGGCCAACGTCCTGACTTTC
>TRBJ1-1|NA|few|TRBV3-1
CASSRTRVTEAFF
TGTGCCAGCAGCCGAACCAGGGTCACTGAAGCTTTCTTT
>TRBJ1-4|NA|few|TRBV7-9
CASSFLEEKLFF
TGTGCCAGCAGCTTCCTGGAGGAAAAACTGTTTTTT
>TRBJ2-1|TRBD2|NA|TRBV20-1
CSARALAGGIHEQFF
TGCAGTGCTAGAGCACTAGCGGGAGGTATTCATGAGCAGTTCTTC
>TRBJ1-6|NA|once|TRBV27
CASSRENNSPLHF
TGTGCCAGCAGTCGGGAGAATAATTCACCCCTCCACTTT
>TRBJ2-7|TRBD2|NA|TRBV3-1
CASSLGGSDYEQYF
TGTGCCAGCAGCCTGGGCGGGAGTGACTACGAGCAGTACTTC
>TRBJ2-4|TRBD1|few|TRBV28
CASSRPRQGKSIQYF
TGTGCCAGCAGCCGGCCCCGACAGGGGAAGAGCATTCAGTACTTC